This TCR beta chain stems from a study of blood T cells in healthy people across ages. Study conclusions and caveats: No one knew whether donors had CMV, which possibly confounded expanded clonotype changes.

A second PCR, run for about 7 to 11 cycles, used a sample-barcoded 5' primer plus a J-beta primer mix. TCRdb redid the calling of the 5' RACE reads with MiXCR, one entry per CDR3 protein. This table has 800,000 to 950,000 distinct CDR3 sequences, 25% to 30% appearing once. On this clonotype itself: Its antigen is undetermined.

CDR3 length: 15 amino acids. The trim removed 5 bases at V and 2 bases at J, leaving 6 bases unmatched. The germline V gene has CDR1 SGHAT and CDR2 FQNNGV. In addition, the sample was reused for a study of T cells of mothers and their children.

Sequencing was performed on blood. The rearrangement links TRBV11-2 to TRBJ2-1; 7 nucleotides line up with TRBD2. The clonotype originates from a woman between 40 and 55 years old in good health. CDR3 amino acids: CASSTLADAYNEQFF. The CDR3 DNA sequence: TGTGCCAGCAGCACCCTAGCGGACGCCTACAATGAGCAGTTCTTC.